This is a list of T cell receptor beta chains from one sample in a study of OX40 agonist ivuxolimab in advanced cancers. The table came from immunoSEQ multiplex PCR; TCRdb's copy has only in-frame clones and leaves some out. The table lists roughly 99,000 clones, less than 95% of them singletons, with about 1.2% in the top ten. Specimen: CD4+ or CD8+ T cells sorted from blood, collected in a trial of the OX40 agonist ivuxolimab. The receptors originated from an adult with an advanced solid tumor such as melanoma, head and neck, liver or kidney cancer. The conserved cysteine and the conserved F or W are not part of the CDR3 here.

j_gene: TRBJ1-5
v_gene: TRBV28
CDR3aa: ATQGGLNQPQH

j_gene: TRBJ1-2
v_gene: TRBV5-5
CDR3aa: ASSEGQINYGYT

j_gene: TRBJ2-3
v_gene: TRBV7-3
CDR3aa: ASSLRQGSTDTQY

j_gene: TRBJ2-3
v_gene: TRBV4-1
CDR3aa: ASSQANTQY

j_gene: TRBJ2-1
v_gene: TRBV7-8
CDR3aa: ASSLQGISYNEQF

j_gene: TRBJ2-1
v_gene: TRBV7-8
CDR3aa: ASNFFGYGEQF

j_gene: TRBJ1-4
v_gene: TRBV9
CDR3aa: ASSVVHSLAIKHEKLF

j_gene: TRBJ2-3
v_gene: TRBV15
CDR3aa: ATSKGTGLADTQY

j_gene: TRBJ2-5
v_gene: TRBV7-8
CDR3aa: ASSLAPLGAWEQY

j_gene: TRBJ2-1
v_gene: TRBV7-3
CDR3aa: ASSPGGTTYNEQF

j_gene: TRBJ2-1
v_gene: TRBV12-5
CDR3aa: ASGPPRGQGGDNEQF

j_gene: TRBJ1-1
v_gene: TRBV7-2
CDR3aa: ASSLTTEAF

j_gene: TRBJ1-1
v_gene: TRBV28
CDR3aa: ASFRNTEAF

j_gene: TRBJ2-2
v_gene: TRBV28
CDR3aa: ASTPQPGGRTGELF

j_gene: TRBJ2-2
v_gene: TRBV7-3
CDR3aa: ASSTLAGGNTGELF

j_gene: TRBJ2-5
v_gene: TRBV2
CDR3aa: ASSAVELETQY

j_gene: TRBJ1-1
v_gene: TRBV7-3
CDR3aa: ASSPQGQMNTEAF

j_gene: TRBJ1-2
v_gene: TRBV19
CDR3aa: ASSGDGYYGYT

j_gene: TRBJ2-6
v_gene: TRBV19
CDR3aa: AAQGLYSGANVLT

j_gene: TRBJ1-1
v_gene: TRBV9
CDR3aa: ASSVGPATEAF

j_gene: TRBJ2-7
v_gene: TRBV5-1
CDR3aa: ASSALAGEGGADEQY

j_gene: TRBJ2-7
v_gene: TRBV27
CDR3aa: ASSNHGSYEQY

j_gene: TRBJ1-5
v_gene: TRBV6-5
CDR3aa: ASRDAGDQPQH

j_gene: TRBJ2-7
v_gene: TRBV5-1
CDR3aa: ASSELGQVHSYEQY

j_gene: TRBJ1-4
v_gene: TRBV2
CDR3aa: ASIRQGPVTDEKLF

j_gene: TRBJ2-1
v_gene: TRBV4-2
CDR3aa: ASRTVGRTYNEQF

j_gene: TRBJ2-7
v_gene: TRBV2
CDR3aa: AGRTTGVPEQY

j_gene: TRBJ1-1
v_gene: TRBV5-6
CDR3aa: ATYRGRGTEAF

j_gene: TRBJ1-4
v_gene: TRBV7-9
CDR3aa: ASSSLTDSTNEKLF

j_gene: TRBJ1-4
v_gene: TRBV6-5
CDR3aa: ASSYGGANNEKLF

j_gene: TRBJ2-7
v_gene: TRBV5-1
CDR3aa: ASSLEGAYEQY

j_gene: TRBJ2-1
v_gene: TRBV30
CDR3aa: AWEGTSGYNEQF

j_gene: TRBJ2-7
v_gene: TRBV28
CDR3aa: AIQQGPEQY

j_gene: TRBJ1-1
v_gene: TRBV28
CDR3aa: ASSPTGKNTEAF

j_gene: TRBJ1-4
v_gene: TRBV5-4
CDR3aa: ASSLGGTVGNEKLF

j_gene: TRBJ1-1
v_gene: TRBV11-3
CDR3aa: ASSFSGGGNTEAF

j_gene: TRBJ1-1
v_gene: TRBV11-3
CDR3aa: ASSFDQTNTEAF

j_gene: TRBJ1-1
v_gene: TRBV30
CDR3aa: AWSGSQGSPPNGEAF

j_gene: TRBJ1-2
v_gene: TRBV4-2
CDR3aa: ASSQDRLAGAYYGYT

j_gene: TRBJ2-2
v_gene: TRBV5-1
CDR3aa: ASSLTLAGEYTGELF

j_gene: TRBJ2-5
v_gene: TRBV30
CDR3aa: ACQQGGGETQY

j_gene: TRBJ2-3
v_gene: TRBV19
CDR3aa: ASSPGFGDTQY

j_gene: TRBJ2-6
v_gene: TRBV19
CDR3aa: ASSPGTGVSGANVLT

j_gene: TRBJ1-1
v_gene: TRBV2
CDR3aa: ASSEDKISGTEAF